This entry describes one TCR beta chain. These data belong to a study of cytomegalovirus exposure and HLA in healthy donors. Assay used: immunoSEQ multiplex PCR; TCRdb lists only in-frame clones, some missing. This table holds some 140,000 clones, over 80% found once. The CDR3 covers 15 residues. The V end was cut by 1 base, the J end by 5 bases, with 15 bases between. Per the germline V gene, CDR1 is KGHSH and CDR2 is LQKENI. The chain carries TRBV18 and TRBJ2-7, with a weak D call TRBD1 (6 bases). This receptor was identified in a woman under 40 in good health and CMV-seropositive. The sample taken for sequencing was PBMCs. The DNA of the CDR3 is TGTGCCAGCTCACCACGTTCACAGGGTGCTAACGAGCAGTACTTC. Protein: CASSPRSQGANEQYF.